This TCR beta chain stems from a study of long-term antiretroviral therapy in people with HIV. The V and J ends lost 4 bases and 3 bases, in that order; junction bases with no gene match: 7. The germline gives CDR1 MNHNY, CDR2 SVGAGI (reference sequence). This CDR3 has 15 residues. Running of the v3.0 immunoSEQ assay took place at survey level. Generated by immunoSEQ multiplex PCR, the TCRdb table keeps only in-frame clones and is missing some. Counted here are about 30,000 clones, 93% occurring once; the ten biggest clones make up 5% to 7%. The chain uses TRBV6-6 and TRBJ1-2; 8 nucleotides line up with TRBD1. The specimen comprised unsorted PBMCs, sampled about 6.5 years after starting antiretroviral therapy. This clonotype was sampled from a woman between 40 and 55 years old with HIV. This CDR3 is CASSSRDRLYYGYTF. CDR3 bases: TGTGCCAGCAGTTCCCGGGACAGGCTATACTATGGCTACACCTTC.